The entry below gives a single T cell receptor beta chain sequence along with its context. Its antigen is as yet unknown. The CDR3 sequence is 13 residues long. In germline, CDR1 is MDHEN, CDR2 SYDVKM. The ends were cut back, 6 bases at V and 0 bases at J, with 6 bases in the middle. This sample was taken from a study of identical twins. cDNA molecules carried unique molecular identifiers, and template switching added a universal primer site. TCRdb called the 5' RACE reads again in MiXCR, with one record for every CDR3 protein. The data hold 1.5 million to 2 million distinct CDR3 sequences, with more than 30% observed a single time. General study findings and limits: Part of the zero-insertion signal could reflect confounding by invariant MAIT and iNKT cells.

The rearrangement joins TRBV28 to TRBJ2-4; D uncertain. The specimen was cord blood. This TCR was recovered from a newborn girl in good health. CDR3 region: CASREQAKNIQYF. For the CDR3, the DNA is TGTGCCAGCAGAGAACAAGCCAAAAACATTCAGTACTTC. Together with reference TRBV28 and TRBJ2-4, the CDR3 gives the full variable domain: DVKVTQSSRYLVKRTGEKVFLECVQDMDHENMFWYRQDPGLGLRLIYFSYDVKMKEKGDIPEGYSVSREKKERFSLILESASTNQTSMYLCASREQAKNIQYFGAGTRLSVL.